These 28 T cell receptor beta chains share one sample of origin, sequenced in a study of blood T cell repertoires in COVID-19 (dated by TCRdb to the early 2020s). The library was made by the immunoSEQ multiplex PCR assay. Not all clones reach the TCRdb copy of this immuneACCESS table, which keeps in-frame sequences only. Checked studies attribute under half of the gap to unresolved V genes and leave the rest unexplained. This sample is represented by hundreds of thousands of clones; over 80% of them were singletons. The ten largest clones capture 8.9% of the sample. What was sequenced was PBMCs or T cells enriched from blood (not recorded which). The source is a woman younger than 35 who had recovered from COVID-19.

The CDR3 bases are TGCGCCAGCAGCCAATATCGGACTACCCTCGGAAACGAGCAGTACTTC. This encodes CASSQYRTTLGNEQYF. The chain is built from TRBV4-1 and TRBJ2-7, with D possibly matching TRBD2 (6 bases). CDR1 and CDR2 (germline): MGHRA, YSYEKL. This CDR3 has 16 residues. V was trimmed by 2 bases and J by 5 bases, leaving 19 bases between them.

The chain employs TRBV6-5 and TRBJ1-2; tentative D call: TRBD1 (6 bases). This CDR3 contains 13 residues. The V gene lost 6 bases and the J gene lost 1 base, with 9 bases spanning the gap. Germline CDR1 is MNHEY and CDR2 is SVGAGI. The CDR3 is CASSNRVNYGYTF. CDR3 sequence (DNA): TGTGCCAGCAGCAACAGGGTTAACTATGGCTACACCTTC.

V and J are TRBV15 and TRBJ2-3; D is ambiguous. The ends were cut back, 0 bases at V and 4 bases at J, with 5 bases in the middle. The CDR3 has 13 residues. CDR1 is LNHNV, CDR2 YYDKDF, per germline (reference sequence). The CDR3 nucleotides read TGTGCCACCAGCAGAGATCTAGCAGATACGCAGTATTTT. This translates into CATSRDLADTQYF.

V usage is TRBV5-6 and J usage is TRBJ1-1; TRBD1 aligns across 8 bases. CDR3 length: 14 residues. J lost 4 bases, V lost 3 bases, and 5 bases had no gene match. Germline CDR1 SGHDT, CDR2 YYEEEE. CDR3 in DNA: TGTGCCAGCAGCTGGCCGCAGGGGGCCACTGAAGCTTTCTTT. Translated, it gives CASSWPQGATEAFF.

The chain couples TRBV28 to TRBJ2-7; D not certain. The germline V gene has CDR1 MDHEN and CDR2 SYDVKM. V dropped 5 bases and J dropped 0 bases, with 14 bases sitting between them. This CDR3 region has 15 residues. The CDR3 loop reads CASSIWALSSYEQYF. The CDR3 region has the DNA TGTGCCAGCAGTATCTGGGCCTTAAGCTCCTACGAGCAGTACTTC.

Concerning this clone: The final CDR3 position lacks the conserved phenylalanine or tryptophan, pointing to a likely read error. The limits of the CDR3 on the DNA are not certain, so only TCRdb's listed CDR3 is given. This sequence joins TRBV12-3 or TRBV12-4 and TRBJ1-2. With termini counted, the CDR3 has 8 amino acids. CDR3 protein: CASTPSYL.

The chain joins TRBV6-2 or TRBV6-3 to TRBJ2-7, with D perhaps TRBD2 (6 bases). Trimming took 1 base from V and 5 from J, leaving 18 bases between them. CDR1 is MNHEY and CDR2 is SVGEGT in the germline V gene. CDR3 size: 16 residues. The CDR3 reads CASSYLSGRERDEQYF. The CDR3 nucleotides read TGTGCCAGCAGTTACTTGAGTGGCCGGGAGCGCGACGAGCAGTACTTC.

The J gene is TRBJ2-7, the V gene TRBV7-9, with D possibly being TRBD2 (5 bases). This CDR3 contains 12 residues. Trimming cost V 7 bases and J 5 bases, with 12 bases left between them. Germline V lookup: CDR1 SEHNR, CDR2 FQNEAQ (reference sequence). The CDR3 loop reads CASTLPGDEQYF. The CDR3 bases are TGTGCCAGCACCCTACCCGGGGACGAGCAGTACTTC.

The rearrangement links TRBV7-3 to TRBJ2-7; a weak D match, TRBD1 (5 bases). The CDR3 has 14 amino acids. In germline, CDR1 is SGHTA, CDR2 FQGTGA. Trimming cost V 5 bases and J 2 bases, with 13 bases left between them. In DNA, the CDR3 is TGTGCCAGCAGCAAAACAGGTGCGGCCTACGAGCAGTACTTC. Residues: CASSKTGAAYEQYF. Filled out from reference TRBV7-3 and TRBJ2-7, the complete variable domain reads GAGVSQTPSNKVTEKGKYVELRCDPISGHTALYWYRQSLGQGPEFLIYFQGTGAADDSGLPNDRFFAVRPEGSVSTLKIQRTERGDSAVYLCASSKTGAAYEQYFGPGTRLTVT.

The V gene is TRBV28, the J gene TRBJ2-7; perhaps TRBD1 as D (5 bases). V dropped 6 bases and J dropped 3 bases, with 15 bases sitting between them. This CDR3 has 14 amino acids. The germline V gene encodes CDR1 MDHEN and CDR2 SYDVKM. The DNA of the CDR3 is TGTGCCAGCAGCTCCCCAGGGTTCGGCTACGAGCAGTACTTC. Its translation is CASSSPGFGYEQYF.

The V gene is TRBV7-9, the J gene TRBJ1-2, with D maybe TRBD1 (5 bases). Trimming stripped 5 bases from V and 8 bases from J, with 15 bases between. The CDR3 length is 13 residues. Per the germline V gene, CDR1 is SEHNR and CDR2 is FQNEAQ (reference sequence). The chain's CDR3 is CASSQQVSTGYTF. In DNA form, the CDR3 reads TGTGCCAGCAGCCAACAGGTGTCTACCGGCTACACCTTC.

The chain uses TRBV6-5 and TRBJ1-4, with TRBD1 as a possible D gene (6 bases). Per germline, CDR1 MNHEY and CDR2 SVGAGI. The CDR3 extends over 14 amino acids. Trimming removed 2 bases from V and 8 bases from J, with 12 bases in between. CDR3 loop: CASSYQGPEEKLFF. The CDR3 DNA reads TGTGCCAGCAGTTACCAGGGGCCGGAGGAAAAACTGTTTTTT.

The CDR3 nucleotides are TGTGCCAGCAGCTTCCTGGGAAACACCATATATTTT. The encoded protein is CASSFLGNTIYF. J is TRBJ1-3 and V is TRBV5-6; D gene uncertain. The V gene lost 2 bases and the J gene lost 4 bases, with 4 bases spanning the gap. The germline gives CDR1 SGHDT, CDR2 YYEEEE. The CDR3 covers 12 residues. Filled out from reference TRBV5-6 and TRBJ1-3, the complete variable domain reads DAGVTQSPTHLIKTRGQQVTLRCSPKSGHDTVSWYQQALGQGPQFIFQYYEEEERQRGNFPDRFSGHQFPNYSSELNVNALLLGDSALYLCASSFLGNTIYFGEGSWLTVV.

The rearrangement joins TRBV7-9 to TRBJ1-1; D unclear. CDR3 length: 14 residues. Looked up from germline, CDR1 is SEHNR and CDR2 is FQNEAQ (reference sequence). V lost 5 bases, J lost 5 bases, and 15 bases lay in between. In DNA form, the CDR3 reads TGTGCCAGCAGCCTACAGTTGGCAATTACTGAAGCTTTCTTT. Translating gives CASSLQLAITEAFF.

This CDR3 is CATEMSTGYNQPQHF. CDR3 DNA: TGTGCCACCGAAATGTCAACAGGGTACAATCAGCCCCAGCATTTT. The chain couples TRBV15 to TRBJ1-5; a weak D match, TRBD1 (6 bases). The ends were cut back, 8 bases at V and 3 bases at J, with 17 bases in the middle. Germline V gene sequence: CDR1 LNHNV, CDR2 YYDKDF (reference sequence). The CDR3 spans 15 residues.

Only one count was recorded for this clone. The chain uses TRBV9 and TRBJ1-4, with D perhaps TRBD1 (5 bases). V was pared by 0 bases and J by 7 bases, with 10 bases between. This CDR3 region has 14 residues. Germline V gene lookup returns CDR1 SGDLS and CDR2 YYNGEE. CDR3 DNA: TGTGCCAGCAGCGTAGAGGGGTACGGTGAAAAACTGTTTTTT. It translates to CASSVEGYGEKLFF.

The chain couples TRBV11-1 to TRBJ1-1; D is unresolved. Germline V CDR1 and CDR2: SGHAT, FQDESV (reference sequence). Trimming took off 3 bases at V and 3 bases at J, with 8 bases between the two ends. This CDR3 contains 13 residues. CDR3 sequence reads: CASSFAGHTEAFF. The CDR3 nucleotides read TGTGCCAGCAGCTTCGCAGGCCACACTGAAGCTTTCTTT.

The V and J genes are TRBV2 and TRBJ1-2; 8 bases are shared with TRBD1. CDR3 size: 16 residues. Germline values: CDR1 SNHLY, CDR2 FYNNEI. The V segment lost 6 bases and the J segment 1 base; nucleotides outside the gene matches: 10. CDR3 DNA sequence: TGTGCCAGCAGGCTCCTTAAACAGGGGGGTAACTATGGCTACACCTTC. Its protein is CASRLLKQGGNYGYTF.

J is TRBJ1-2 and V is TRBV4-2; 7 bases line up with TRBD1. The junction had 5 bases not matched to a gene; V was cut back by 0 bases and J by 1 base. This CDR3 spans 16 amino acids. Germline-derived CDR1 and CDR2 are LGHNA and YNFKEQ. The DNA for the CDR3 is TGTGCCAGCAGCCAAGATAGGACAGGCTATAACTATGGCTACACCTTC. It codes for CASSQDRTGYNYGYTF.

V usage is TRBV6-5 and J usage is TRBJ1-6, with D possibly being TRBD1 (6 bases). The germline CDR1 and CDR2 sequences are MNHEY and SVGAGI. Trimming left V 2 bases short and J 4 bases short, with 9 bases between. The CDR3 contains 15 residues. The CDR3, as DNA: TGTGCCAGCAGTTACAGGGGACATTATAATTCACCCCTCCACTTT. Residues: CASSYRGHYNSPLHF.

V and J are TRBV6-5 and TRBJ1-4; D is unresolved. This CDR3 is 14 amino acids long. Germline lookup yields CDR1 MNHEY and CDR2 SVGAGI. V was shortened by 7 bases and J by 0 bases, with 9 bases between the two germline ends. The CDR3 bases are TGTGCCAGCATCCCCGGTGCAACTAATGAAAAACTGTTTTTT. Residues: CASIPGATNEKLFF.

This chain connects TRBV4-1 to TRBJ1-5, with TRBD1 matching 9 bases. The V segment lost 1 base and the J segment 5 bases; nucleotides outside the gene matches: 6. Germline CDR1 and CDR2: MGHRA and YSYEKL. The CDR3 extends over 16 amino acids. CDR3 sequence: CASSQAATGGHQPQHF. CDR3 nucleotide sequence: TGCGCCAGCAGCCAAGCCGCGACAGGGGGGCATCAGCCCCAGCATTTT.

V usage is TRBV28 and J usage is TRBJ1-1; TRBD1 agrees at 7 bases. The CDR3 covers 12 residues. V was clipped by 4 bases and J by 8 bases; unmatched bases: 4. Germline V CDR1 and CDR2: MDHEN, SYDVKM. The CDR3 DNA is TGTGCCAGCAGTTCTGGGACAGCGGAAGCTTTCTTT. Its translation is CASSSGTAEAFF.

V gene TRBV28 combines with J gene TRBJ1-2; a weak D match, TRBD1 (5 bases). Germline assignment: CDR1 MDHEN and CDR2 SYDVKM. V was clipped by 4 bases and J by 4 bases, with 16 bases between them. CDR3 length: 15 amino acids. CDR3 DNA: TGTGCCAGCAGTTGGAGCCAGGGTAGGGGCTATGGCTACACCTTC. This gives the protein CASSWSQGRGYGYTF.

The chain joins TRBV11-2 to TRBJ1-2; D remains ambiguous. V gave up 5 bases and J gave up 5 bases, with 15 bases separating them. Per the germline V gene, CDR1 is SGHAT and CDR2 is FQNNGV. This CDR3 comprises 14 residues. CDR3 sequence (DNA): TGTGCCAGCAGCCGCTCGCGGGATTATTATGGCTACACCTTC. This codes for CASSRSRDYYGYTF.

This clone was seen only a few times. The chain is built from TRBV4-1 and TRBJ2-3, with D tentatively TRBD2 (6 bases). Germline V gene data show CDR1 as MGHRA and CDR2 as YSYEKL. The CDR3 runs to 18 residues. Trimming pared 0 bases from V and 7 bases from J, leaving 23 bases between. The CDR3 loop reads CASSQDPPTSSDTHTQYF. CDR3 nucleotide sequence: TGCGCCAGCAGCCAAGATCCGCCTACTAGCTCTGATACCCATACGCAGTATTTT.

This chain connects TRBV6-1 to TRBJ2-1; D possibly corresponds to TRBD1 (5 bases). Germline V lookup: CDR1 MNHNS, CDR2 SASEGT. The CDR3 consists of 14 residues. The V end lost 2 bases, the J end lost 4 bases, and 9 bases lay between the germline ends. The DNA of the CDR3 is TGTGCCAGCAGTGAAATGGGGCCATACAATGAGCAGTTCTTC. Its translation is CASSEMGPYNEQFF.

The chain employs TRBV7-2 and TRBJ1-1; D is uncertain. The CDR3 is made up of 13 amino acids. Trimming pared 1 base from V and 2 bases from J, leaving 5 bases between. Germline-derived CDR1 and CDR2 are SGHTA and FQGNSA. The CDR3 bases are TGTGCCAGCAGCTTAGTCATCAACACTGAAGCTTTCTTT. Translation: CASSLVINTEAFF.